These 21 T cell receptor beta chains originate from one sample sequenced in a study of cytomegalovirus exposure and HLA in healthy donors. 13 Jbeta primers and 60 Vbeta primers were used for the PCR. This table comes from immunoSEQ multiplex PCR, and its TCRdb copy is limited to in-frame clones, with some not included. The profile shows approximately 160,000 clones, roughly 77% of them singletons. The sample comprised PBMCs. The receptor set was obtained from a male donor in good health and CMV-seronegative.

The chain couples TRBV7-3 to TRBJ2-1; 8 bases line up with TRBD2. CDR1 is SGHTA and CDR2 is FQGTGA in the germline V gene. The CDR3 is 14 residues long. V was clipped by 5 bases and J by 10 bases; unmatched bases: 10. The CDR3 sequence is CASSLHAGGREQFF. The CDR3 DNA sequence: TGTGCCAGCAGCCTCCACGCGGGAGGTCGCGAGCAGTTCTTC.

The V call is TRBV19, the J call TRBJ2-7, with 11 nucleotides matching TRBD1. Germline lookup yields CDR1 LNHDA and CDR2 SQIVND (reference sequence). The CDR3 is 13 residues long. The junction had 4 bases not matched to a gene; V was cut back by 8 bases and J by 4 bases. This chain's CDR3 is CASSGTGGYEQYF. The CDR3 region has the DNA TGTGCCAGTTCCGGGACAGGGGGGTACGAGCAGTACTTC.

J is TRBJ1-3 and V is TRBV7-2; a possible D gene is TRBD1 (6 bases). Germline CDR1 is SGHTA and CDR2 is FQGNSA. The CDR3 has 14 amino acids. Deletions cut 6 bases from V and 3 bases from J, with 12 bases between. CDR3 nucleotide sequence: TGTGCCAGCAGTGACACAGGGTTTGGAAACACCATATATTTT. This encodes CASSDTGFGNTIYF. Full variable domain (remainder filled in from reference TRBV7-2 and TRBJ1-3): GAGVSQSPSNKVTEKGKDVELRCDPISGHTALYWYRQSLGQGLEFLIYFQGNSAPDKSGLPSDRFSAERTGGSVSTLTIQRTQQEDSAVYLCASSDTGFGNTIYFGEGSWLTVV.

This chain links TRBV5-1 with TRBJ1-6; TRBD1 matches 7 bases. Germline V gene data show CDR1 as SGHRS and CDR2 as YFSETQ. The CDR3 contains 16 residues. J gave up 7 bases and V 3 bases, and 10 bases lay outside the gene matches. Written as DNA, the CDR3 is TGCGCCAGCAGCTCTGAACAGGGGATCCAAAATTCACCCCTCCACTTT. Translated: CASSSEQGIQNSPLHF.

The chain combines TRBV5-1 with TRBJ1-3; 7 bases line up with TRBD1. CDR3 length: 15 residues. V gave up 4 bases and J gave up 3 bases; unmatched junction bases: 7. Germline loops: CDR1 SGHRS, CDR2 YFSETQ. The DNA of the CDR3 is TGCGCCAGCAGCGATCCACAGGGGAGTGGAAACACCATATATTTT. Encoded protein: CASSDPQGSGNTIYF.

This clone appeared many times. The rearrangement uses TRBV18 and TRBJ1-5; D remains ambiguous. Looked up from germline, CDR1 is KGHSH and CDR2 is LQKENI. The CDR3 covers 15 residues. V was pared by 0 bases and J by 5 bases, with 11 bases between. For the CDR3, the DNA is TGTGCCAGCTCACCACCGGGCAGCCTGGATCAGCCCCAGCATTTT. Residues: CASSPPGSLDQPQHF.

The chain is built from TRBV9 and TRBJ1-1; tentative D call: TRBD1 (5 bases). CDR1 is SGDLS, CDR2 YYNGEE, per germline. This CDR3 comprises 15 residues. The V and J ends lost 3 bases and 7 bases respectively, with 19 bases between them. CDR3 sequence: CASSAPPPRGNEAFF. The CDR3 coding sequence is TGTGCCAGCAGCGCCCCCCCTCCCCGGGGGAATGAAGCTTTCTTT.

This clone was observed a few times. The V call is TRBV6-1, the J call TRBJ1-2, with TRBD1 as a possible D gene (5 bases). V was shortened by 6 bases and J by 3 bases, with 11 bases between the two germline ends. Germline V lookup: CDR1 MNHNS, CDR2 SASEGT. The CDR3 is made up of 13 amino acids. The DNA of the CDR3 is TGTGCCAGCAGCCCTATAGGGGACTATGGCTACACCTTC. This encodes CASSPIGDYGYTF.

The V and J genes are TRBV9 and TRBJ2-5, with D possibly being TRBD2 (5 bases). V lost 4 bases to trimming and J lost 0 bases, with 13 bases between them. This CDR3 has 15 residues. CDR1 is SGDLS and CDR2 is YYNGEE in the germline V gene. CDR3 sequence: CASSPSYRYQETQYF. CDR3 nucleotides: TGTGCCAGCAGCCCTAGCTATCGGTACCAAGAGACCCAGTACTTC.

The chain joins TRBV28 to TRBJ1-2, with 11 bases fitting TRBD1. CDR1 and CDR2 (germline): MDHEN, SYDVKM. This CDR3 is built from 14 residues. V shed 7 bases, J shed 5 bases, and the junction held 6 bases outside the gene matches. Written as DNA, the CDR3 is TGTGCCAGCATTCGGACAGGGGGCGAGTATGGCTACACCTTC. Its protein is CASIRTGGEYGYTF.

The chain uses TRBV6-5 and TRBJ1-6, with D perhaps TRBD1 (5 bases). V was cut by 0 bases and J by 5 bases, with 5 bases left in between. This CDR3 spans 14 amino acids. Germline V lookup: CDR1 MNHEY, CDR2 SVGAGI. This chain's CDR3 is CASSYSGDNSPLHF. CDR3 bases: TGTGCCAGCAGTTACTCAGGGGATAATTCACCCCTCCACTTT.

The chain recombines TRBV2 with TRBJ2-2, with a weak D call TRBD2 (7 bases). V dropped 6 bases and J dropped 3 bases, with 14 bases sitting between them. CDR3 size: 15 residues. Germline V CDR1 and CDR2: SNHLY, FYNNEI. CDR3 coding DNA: TGTGCCAGCAGACCCGGAGGGGGGGACACCGGGGAGCTGTTTTTT. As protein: CASRPGGGDTGELFF.

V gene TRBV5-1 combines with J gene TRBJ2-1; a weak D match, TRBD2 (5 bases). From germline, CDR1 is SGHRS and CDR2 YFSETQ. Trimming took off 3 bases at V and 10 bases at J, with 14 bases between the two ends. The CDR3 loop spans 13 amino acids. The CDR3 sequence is CASSWSTGKEQFF. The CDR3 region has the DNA TGCGCCAGCAGCTGGTCTACCGGGAAGGAGCAGTTCTTC.

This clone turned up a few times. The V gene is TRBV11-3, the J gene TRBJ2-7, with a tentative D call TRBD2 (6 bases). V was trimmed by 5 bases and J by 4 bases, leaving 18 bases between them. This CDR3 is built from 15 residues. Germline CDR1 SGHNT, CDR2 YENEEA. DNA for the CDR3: TGTGCCAGCAGCGCTCACTTCGCCGGGGGTTACGAGCAGTACTTC. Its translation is CASSAHFAGGYEQYF.

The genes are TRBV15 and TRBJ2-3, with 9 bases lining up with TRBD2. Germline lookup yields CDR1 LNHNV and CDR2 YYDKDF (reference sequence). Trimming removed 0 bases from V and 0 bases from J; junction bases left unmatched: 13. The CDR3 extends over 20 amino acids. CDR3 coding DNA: TGTGCCACCAGCAGAGACTTAGCGGGAGCATCATCCCTTAGCACAGATACGCAGTATTTT. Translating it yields CATSRDLAGASSLSTDTQYF.

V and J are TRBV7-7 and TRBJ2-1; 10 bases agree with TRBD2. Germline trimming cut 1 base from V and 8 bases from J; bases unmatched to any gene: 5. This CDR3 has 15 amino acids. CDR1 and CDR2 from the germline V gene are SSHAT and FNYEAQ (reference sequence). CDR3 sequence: CASSLGTSGTDEQFF. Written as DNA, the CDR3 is TGTGCCAGCAGCTTAGGAACTAGCGGGACGGATGAGCAGTTCTTC.

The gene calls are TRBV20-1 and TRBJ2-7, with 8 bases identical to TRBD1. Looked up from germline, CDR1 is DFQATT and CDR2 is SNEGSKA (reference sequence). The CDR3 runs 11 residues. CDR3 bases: TGCAGACCGGGACAGGACTACGAGCAGTACTTC. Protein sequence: CRPGQDYEQYF.

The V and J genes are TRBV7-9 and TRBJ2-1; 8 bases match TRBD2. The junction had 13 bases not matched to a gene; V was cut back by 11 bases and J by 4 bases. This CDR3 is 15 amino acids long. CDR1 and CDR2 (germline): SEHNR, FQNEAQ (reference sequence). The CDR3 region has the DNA TGTGCCGGATCTTGGGTAGCGGGGCCATACAATGAGCAGTTCTTC. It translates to CAGSWVAGPYNEQFF.

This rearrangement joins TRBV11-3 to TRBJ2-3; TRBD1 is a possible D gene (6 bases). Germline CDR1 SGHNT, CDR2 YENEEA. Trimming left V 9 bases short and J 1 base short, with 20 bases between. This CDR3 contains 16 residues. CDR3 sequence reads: CASWLYGGIRTDTQYF. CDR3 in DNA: TGTGCCAGTTGGCTGTATGGGGGCATACGCACAGATACGCAGTATTTT.

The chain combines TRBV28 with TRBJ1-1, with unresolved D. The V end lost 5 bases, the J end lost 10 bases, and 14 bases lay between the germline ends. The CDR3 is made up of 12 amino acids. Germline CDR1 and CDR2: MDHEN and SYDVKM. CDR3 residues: CASSPGLKRAFF. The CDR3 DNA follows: TGTGCCAGCAGTCCAGGACTCAAGAGAGCTTTCTTT.

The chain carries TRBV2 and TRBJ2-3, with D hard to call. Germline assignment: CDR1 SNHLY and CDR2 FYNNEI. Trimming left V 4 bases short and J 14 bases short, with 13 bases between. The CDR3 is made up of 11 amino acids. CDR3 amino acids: CASSGGGLAYF. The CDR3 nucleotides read TGTGCCAGCAGTGGTGGTGGTTTGGCGTATTTT.